This T cell receptor (beta chain) was identified during a study of T cells in Graves' hyperthyroidism and ophthalmopathy. Overall study context: The authors collected peripheral blood at initial diagnosis, before any treatment.

In its sample, this clonotype was seen many times. Its specificity is not known. Using RNA transcripts as the source, TCR beta CDR3 regions were amplified. First-round RT-PCR with HTBI primers amplified the TCR CDR3 region. Using its own MiXCR run on the multiplex PCR reads, TCRdb lists one record per CDR3 protein. The data contain under 400,000 distinct CDR3 sequences, around 14% of them seen just once; the ten biggest clones take up 25% to 35%. Study conclusions and caveats: The authors' 13 V-J model separated ophthalmopathy from stable hyperthyroidism.

The sample comprised blood. This clonotype originated in a young woman with Graves' hyperthyroidism that later progressed to Graves' ophthalmopathy.

As DNA, the CDR3 is TGTGCCAGCAGCCTGTTGGAGGGTTCTGGCTACACCTTC. It yields the protein CASSLLEGSGYTF. The V call is TRBV11-2, the J call TRBJ1-2; D is undetermined. Per germline, CDR1 SGHAT and CDR2 FQNNGV. V shed 5 bases and J shed 7 bases, with 14 bases lying between them. The CDR3 covers 13 residues.